The 18 T cell receptor beta chains below were found in one sample sequenced in a study of cytomegalovirus exposure and HLA in healthy donors. The PCR had 60 Vbeta and 13 Jbeta primers. Sequenced by immunoSEQ multiplex PCR; TCRdb stores in-frame clones only, minus some. The sample lists about 190,000 clones, approximately 75% occurring once. The sequenced material came from PBMCs. The receptors originated from a young man in good health and CMV-seropositive.

The J gene is TRBJ2-5, the V gene TRBV9; TRBD2 aligns across 9 bases. V shed 1 base and J 5 bases; nucleotides not matched to a gene: 9. The CDR3 contains 16 residues. From germline, CDR1 is SGDLS and CDR2 YYNGEE. CDR3 amino acids: CASSVTSGRIGETQYF. In DNA form, the CDR3 reads TGTGCCAGCAGCGTAACCAGCGGGAGGATCGGGGAGACCCAGTACTTC.

The chain recombines TRBV30 with TRBJ1-2; 10 bases are a match to TRBD1. This CDR3 is 16 amino acids long. Germline loops: CDR1 GTSNPN, CDR2 SVGIG (reference sequence). V shed 0 bases, J shed 3 bases, and the junction held 7 bases outside the gene matches. The chain's CDR3 is CAWSVLPGTGDYGYTF. Here the CDR3 DNA reads TGTGCCTGGAGTGTACTTCCCGGGACAGGGGACTATGGCTACACCTTC.

This chain connects TRBV28 to TRBJ2-2; 13 bases align to TRBD2. Germline-derived CDR1 and CDR2 are MDHEN and SYDVKM. The CDR3 is 16 residues long. With V trimmed by 8 bases and J by 0 bases, 3 bases remained unmatched. CDR3 protein: CASRLAGGPNTGELFF. The CDR3 nucleotides read TGTGCCAGCCGACTAGCGGGAGGCCCGAACACCGGGGAGCTGTTTTTT.

The chain uses TRBV30 and TRBJ1-2; 7 positions match TRBD1. Germline CDR1 is GTSNPN and CDR2 is SVGIG (reference sequence). J was trimmed by 1 base and V by 0 bases; bases with no gene match: 5. The CDR3 consists of 15 residues. The CDR3 reads CAWSVGTADNYGYTF. The CDR3 bases are TGTGCCTGGAGTGTAGGGACAGCTGATAACTATGGCTACACCTTC.

Comment on this clone: An end of the junction does not agree with germline; a read error may underlie this. The V call is TRBV5-4, the J call TRBJ2-2; the D gene is possibly TRBD2 (5 bases). Germline values: CDR1 SGHNT, CDR2 YYREEE (reference sequence). This CDR3 is built from 14 residues. The CDR3 bases are TGTGCCAGCAGCTTGAGTACGAATGCCGGGGAGCTGCTTTTT. Translating gives CASSLSTNAGELLF.

The J gene is TRBJ1-6, the V gene TRBV7-2; maybe TRBD1 (5 bases). The CDR3 extends over 17 amino acids. Trimming removed 1 base at V and 3 bases at J, with 13 bases between. The germline V gene has CDR1 SGHTA and CDR2 FQGNSA. The CDR3 spells CASSLDGGAIYNSPLHF. The DNA for the CDR3 is TGTGCCAGCAGCTTAGATGGAGGGGCGATCTATAATTCACCCCTCCACTTT.

The rearrangement links TRBV4-2 to TRBJ2-1; 10 bases agree with TRBD2. Germline V lookup: CDR1 LGHNA, CDR2 YNFKEQ. The CDR3 loop spans 15 amino acids. Unmatched junction bases numbered 5, after V lost 0 bases and J lost 9 bases. The CDR3 loop reads CASSQDGASGSEQFF. The CDR3 DNA sequence: TGTGCCAGCAGCCAAGATGGGGCTAGCGGGAGTGAGCAGTTCTTC.

The chain couples TRBV27 to TRBJ2-1; 12 nucleotides agree with TRBD2. The CDR3 runs 17 residues. J gave up 8 bases and V 3 bases, and 11 bases lay outside the gene matches. The germline V gene encodes CDR1 MNHEY and CDR2 SMNVEV (reference sequence). CDR3 DNA: TGTGCCAGCAGTTTCCTGGAACTAGCGGGAGGTTTTGATGAGCAGTTCTTC. It encodes CASSFLELAGGFDEQFF.

The gene calls are TRBV28 and TRBJ1-5; the match to TRBD1 covers 7 bases. CDR3 length equals 14 residues. Germline loops: CDR1 MDHEN, CDR2 SYDVKM. The J segment lost 8 bases and the V segment lost 4 bases, leaving 8 bases of the junction unmatched. The CDR3 nucleotides are TGTGCCAGCAGTTCAGGGGGGTTGGAGGAGCCCCAGCATTTT. Protein: CASSSGGLEEPQHF.

The chain carries TRBV13 and TRBJ1-1; no clear D gene. Trimming cost V 3 bases and J 4 bases, with 6 bases left between them. Germline V gene lookup returns CDR1 PRHDT and CDR2 FYEKMQ (reference sequence). This CDR3 comprises 12 residues. CDR3 nucleotide sequence: TGTGCCAGCAGCTTTTTGAGCACTGAAGCTTTCTTT. Translated, it gives CASSFLSTEAFF.

CDR3: CASQLRGYETQYF. CDR3 bases: TGTGCCAGCCAGTTAAGGGGTTACGAGACCCAGTACTTC. The rearrangement links TRBV6-5 to TRBJ2-5; weak D call: TRBD1 (5 bases). The CDR3 is 13 residues long. Germline lookup yields CDR1 MNHEY and CDR2 SVGAGI. V was cut by 8 bases and J by 5 bases, with 15 bases left in between.

The chain links TRBV9 to TRBJ1-3; D is unresolved. There are 13 residues in the CDR3. V was pared by 2 bases and J by 1 base, with 4 bases between. Germline assignment: CDR1 SGDLS and CDR2 YYNGEE. CDR3 in DNA: TGTGCCAGCAGCGTCGGTTCTGGAAACACCATATATTTT. Amino acids: CASSVGSGNTIYF. Combining the CDR3 with reference TRBV9 and TRBJ1-3 gives the whole variable domain DSGVTQTPKHLITATGQRVTLRCSPRSGDLSVYWYQQSLDQGLQFLIQYYNGEERAKGNILERFSAQQFPDLHSELNLSSLELGDSALYFCASSVGSGNTIYFGEGSWLTVV.

The chain is built from TRBV28 and TRBJ2-4, with 9 bases identical to TRBD2. The CDR3 sequence is 16 residues long. Per the germline V gene, CDR1 is MDHEN and CDR2 is SYDVKM. V lost 3 bases to trimming and J lost 5 bases; unmatched junction nucleotides: 8. CDR3 amino acids: CASSFVRVAGENIQYF. CDR3 nucleotide sequence: TGTGCCAGCAGTTTCGTTCGGGTAGCGGGGGAAAACATTCAGTACTTC.

This clone was seen a single time. The chain couples TRBV15 to TRBJ2-1; D is uncertain. V shed 0 bases and J shed 8 bases, with 8 bases lying between them. The CDR3 spans 13 residues. From germline, CDR1 is LNHNV and CDR2 YYDKDF (reference sequence). For the CDR3, the DNA is TGTGCCACCAGCAGAGACTACGGAGATGAGCAGTTCTTC. It yields the protein CATSRDYGDEQFF.

The V call is TRBV7-3, the J call TRBJ1-1; D may be TRBD1 (5 bases). Germline assignment: CDR1 SGHTA and CDR2 FQGTGA. V was cut by 2 bases and J by 8 bases, with 12 bases left in between. The CDR3 loop spans 13 amino acids. DNA for the CDR3: TGTGCCAGCAGCTTATTTGTGACAGCCGAAGCTTTCTTT. Translation gives CASSLFVTAEAFF.

Only one count was recorded for this clone. This rearrangement joins TRBV7-2 to TRBJ2-2; D not certain. Per germline, CDR1 SGHTA and CDR2 FQGNSA. The V end was cut by 5 bases, the J end by 1 base, with 5 bases between. This CDR3 comprises 13 residues. The CDR3 loop is CASSGQNTGELFF. CDR3 DNA: TGTGCCAGCAGCGGGCAGAACACCGGGGAGCTGTTTTTT.

This chain connects TRBV28 to TRBJ2-1; a possible D gene is TRBD1 (6 bases). Trimming took 3 bases from V and 6 from J, leaving 21 bases between them. The CDR3 extends over 17 amino acids. Germline CDR1 is MDHEN and CDR2 is SYDVKM. In DNA form, the CDR3 reads TGTGCCAGCAGTTTCCTCAAGACAGGTTGGGGGATCAATGAGCAGTTCTTC. This codes for CASSFLKTGWGINEQFF. The full variable domain, in which reference TRBV28 and TRBJ2-1 provide the parts outside the CDR3, is DVKVTQSSRYLVKRTGEKVFLECVQDMDHENMFWYRQDPGLGLRLIYFSYDVKMKEKGDIPEGYSVSREKKERFSLILESASTNQTSMYLCASSFLKTGWGINEQFFGPGTRLTVL.

The chain combines TRBV9 with TRBJ1-1; no clear D. The CDR3 extends over 14 amino acids. Germline CDR1 is SGDLS and CDR2 is YYNGEE. The V end lost 4 bases, the J end lost 5 bases, and 15 bases lay between the germline ends. In DNA, the CDR3 is TGTGCCAGCAGCCTTAGAACCGCGGGGACTGAAGCTTTCTTT. Protein: CASSLRTAGTEAFF.